This T cell receptor (beta chain) comes out of a study of cytomegalovirus exposure and HLA in healthy donors. Findings of the study overall: TCR beta sequences numbering around 15,000 were associated with HLA alleles at 0.05 false discovery rate in a later analysis.

This clone was seen only a few times. Its antigen is not known. This CDR3 comprises 15 residues. With V trimmed by 6 bases and J by 8 bases, 10 bases remained unmatched. The germline gives CDR1 MNHNY, CDR2 SVGAGI (reference sequence). The PCR made use of 60 Vbeta and 13 Jbeta primers. The protocol was immunoSEQ multiplex PCR, while the TCRdb copy is restricted to in-frame clones and leaves out a portion. The repertoire holds 160,000 or so clones, just over 75% seen once, with about 1.6% in the top ten. The V gene is TRBV6-6, the J gene TRBJ2-1; 10 positions match TRBD2. The sequenced material came from PBMCs. This clonotype was sampled from a man between 35 and 55 years old in good health and CMV-seronegative. This chain's CDR3 is CASSTVGLAGDEQFF. CDR3 coding DNA: TGTGCCAGCAGCACCGTGGGTCTAGCGGGAGATGAGCAGTTCTTC.